The 5 T cell receptor beta chains below were found in one sample sequenced in a study of blood T cell repertoires in COVID-19. Clones were read by immunoSEQ multiplex PCR, and TCRdb kept only the in-frame ones, dropping some. The repertoire consists of 170,000 or so clones, with around 86% occurring once and the leading ten covering under 0.7%. The sequencing input was peripheral blood. The receptors here all came from a man aged 60-69 years with COVID-19, enrolled during active disease.

The chain uses TRBV6-4 and TRBJ2-1; 9 positions agree with TRBD2. In germline, CDR1 is MRHNA, CDR2 SNTAGT. This CDR3 is 14 amino acids long. The V and J ends lost 5 bases and 8 bases, in that order; junction bases with no gene match: 7. The CDR3 coding sequence is TGTGCCAGCAGTTTGAGCGGGGGGTTGGATGAGCAGTTCTTC. Translating gives CASSLSGGLDEQFF.

J is TRBJ2-5 and V is TRBV10-3; 9 nucleotides align to TRBD2. The CDR3 contains 16 residues. J gave up 0 bases and V 0 bases, and 2 bases lay outside the gene matches. Germline lookup yields CDR1 ENHRY and CDR2 SYGVKD. CDR3 sequence: CAISESTSGYQETQYF. Written as DNA, the CDR3 is TGTGCCATCAGTGAGTCAACTAGCGGGTACCAAGAGACCCAGTACTTC.

V gene TRBV9 combines with J gene TRBJ1-3; 11 bases align to TRBD1. Germline CDR1 is SGDLS and CDR2 is YYNGEE. Germline trimming cut 4 bases from V and 4 bases from J; bases unmatched to any gene: 7. CDR3 length: 16 residues. In DNA, the CDR3 is TGTGCCAGCAGCTCATGGACAGGGGGCGCGGGAAACACCATATATTTT. It yields the protein CASSSWTGGAGNTIYF.

The V gene is TRBV6-1, the J gene TRBJ2-1; 7 bases line up with TRBD1. Germline lookup yields CDR1 MNHNS and CDR2 SASEGT. The CDR3 runs 16 residues. J gave up 0 bases and V 5 bases, and 7 bases lay outside the gene matches. This chain's CDR3 is CASSKGQVSSYNEQFF. CDR3 in DNA: TGTGCCAGCAGTAAAGGACAGGTCAGCTCCTACAATGAGCAGTTCTTC.

The chain joins TRBV2 to TRBJ1-2; TRBD1 agrees at 7 bases. The CDR3 is 14 amino acids. Trimming cost V 6 bases and J 4 bases; bases outside gene matches: 8. Germline V gives CDR1 SNHLY, CDR2 FYNNEI. The CDR3 spells CASRRETGAYGYTF. In DNA form, the CDR3 reads TGTGCCAGCAGGCGTGAAACAGGGGCCTATGGCTACACCTTC.